The 30 T cell receptor beta chains below were found in one sample sequenced in a study of beta chain features in type 1 diabetes. Expressed TCRB transcripts were sequenced because the isolated RNA had all been reverse transcribed beforehand. Clones were read by immunoSEQ multiplex PCR, and TCRdb kept only the in-frame ones, dropping some. The data hold a few hundred thousand clones, with more than 9% observed a single time. The sequencing input was naive CD4+ T cells from blood. These receptor sequences come from a woman aged 18-35 years in good health.

The rearrangement links TRBV30 to TRBJ2-1, with 7 bases aligning to TRBD2. Germline loops: CDR1 GTSNPN, CDR2 SVGIG (reference sequence). The V segment lost 0 bases and the J segment 9 bases; nucleotides outside the gene matches: 14. CDR3 length: 16 amino acids. In nucleotides, the CDR3 is TGTGCCTGGAGTGTAAGGACTGGACTAGTCGATAGTGAGCAGTTCTTC. Its protein product is CAWSVRTGLVDSEQFF. Variable domain in full (rest from reference TRBV30 and TRBJ2-1): SQTIHQWPATLVQPVGSPLSLECTVEGTSNPNLYWYRQAAGRGLQLLFYSVGIGQISSEVPQNLSASRPQDRQFILSSKKLLLSDSGFYLCAWSVRTGLVDSEQFFGPGTRLTVL.

This clone was counted a few times. The gene calls are TRBV5-1 and TRBJ2-5; D perhaps matches TRBD2 (6 bases). This CDR3 spans 14 amino acids. V lost 3 bases, J lost 1 base, and 10 bases lay in between. The V gene's germline CDR1 is SGHRS and CDR2 YFSETQ. This CDR3 is CASSWGVSQETQYF. In DNA, the CDR3 is TGCGCCAGCAGCTGGGGGGTCTCCCAAGAGACCCAGTACTTC.

This clone has only a few counts. The rearrangement links TRBV5-6 to TRBJ1-2, with TRBD1 matching 8 bases. CDR1 and CDR2 from the germline V gene are SGHDT and YYEEEE. Trimming took 4 bases from V and 6 from J; bases not matched to a gene: 8. The CDR3 is 14 amino acids. CDR3 DNA sequence: TGTGCCAGCAGCCTCTGGACAGGGCCTCATGGCTACACCTTC. Its protein is CASSLWTGPHGYTF. The full variable domain, its missing parts supplied by reference TRBV5-6 and TRBJ1-2, is DAGVTQSPTHLIKTRGQQVTLRCSPKSGHDTVSWYQQALGQGPQFIFQYYEEEERQRGNFPDRFSGHQFPNYSSELNVNALLLGDSALYLCASSLWTGPHGYTFGSGTRLTVV.

This clone was observed a few times. Additional DNA sequences in this sample encode the identical CDR3. The chain is built from TRBV5-1 and TRBJ1-1; no definite D call. Germline loops: CDR1 SGHRS, CDR2 YFSETQ. V was trimmed by 0 bases and J by 3 bases, leaving 9 bases between them. This CDR3 region has 14 residues. The CDR3: CASSLVPGDTEAFF. CDR3 coding DNA: TGCGCCAGCAGCTTGGTTCCGGGTGACACTGAAGCTTTCTTT. Variable domain in full (rest from reference TRBV5-1 and TRBJ1-1): KAGVTQTPRYLIKTRGQQVTLSCSPISGHRSVSWYQQTPGQGLQFLFEYFSETQRNKGNFPGRFSGRQFSNSRSEMNVSTLELGDSALYLCASSLVPGDTEAFFGQGTRLTVV.

This clone was seen only a few times. The J gene is TRBJ1-2, the V gene TRBV5-1, with 12 bases that match TRBD1. CDR1 and CDR2 (germline): SGHRS, YFSETQ. The junction had 3 bases not matched to a gene; V was cut back by 2 bases and J by 4 bases. This CDR3 is 15 amino acids long. The CDR3 bases are TGCGCCAGCAGCTTCTGGGACAGGGGGCTCTATGGCTACACCTTC. Translated: CASSFWDRGLYGYTF.

The chain employs TRBV7-9 and TRBJ1-2, with TRBD1 matching over 9 bases. CDR3 length: 16 residues. The germline V gene has CDR1 SEHNR and CDR2 FQNEAQ (reference sequence). V shed 5 bases, J shed 3 bases, and the junction held 10 bases outside the gene matches. In DNA form, the CDR3 reads TGTGCCAGCAGCGCGATCCTAACAGGGGGCGACTATGGCTACACCTTC. Encoded protein: CASSAILTGGDYGYTF. Full variable domain (remainder filled in from reference TRBV7-9 and TRBJ1-2): DTGVSQNPRHKITKRGQNVTFRCDPISEHNRLYWYRQTLGQGPEFLTYFQNEAQLEKSRLLSDRFSAERPKGSFSTLEIQRTEQGDSAMYLCASSAILTGGDYGYTFGSGTRLTVV.

This clone turned up a few times. The gene calls are TRBV5-1 and TRBJ1-2, with unresolved D. The CDR3 has 14 amino acids. The V gene's germline CDR1 is SGHRS and CDR2 YFSETQ. V lost 1 base, J lost 4 bases, and 11 bases lay in between. The CDR3 region is CASSLRGSGYGYTF. The CDR3 DNA sequence: TGCGCCAGCAGCTTGAGAGGGTCTGGCTATGGCTACACCTTC.

This clone was picked up a small number of times. The chain recombines TRBV6-5 with TRBJ1-1; no firm D call. Germline CDR1 and CDR2: MNHEY and SVGAGI. V lost 5 bases and J lost 7, with 14 bases in between. This CDR3 is built from 13 residues. Here the CDR3 DNA reads TGTGCCAGCAGTCCATCCGGAGCATATGAAGCTTTCTTT. Translation: CASSPSGAYEAFF.

The sample holds a few counts of this clone. V is TRBV4-1 and J is TRBJ2-7; D unclear. CDR1 and CDR2 from the germline V gene are MGHRA and YSYEKL. This CDR3 contains 17 residues. V dropped 0 bases and J dropped 2 bases, with 17 bases sitting between them. The CDR3 region has the DNA TGCGCCAGCAGCCAAGAAAATGGTCGCAGGCGAACCTACGAGCAGTACTTC. Its protein product is CASSQENGRRRTYEQYF.

V gene TRBV7-2 combines with J gene TRBJ1-1; D call uncertain. The length of the CDR3 is 13 residues. Germline lookup yields CDR1 SGHTA and CDR2 FQGNSA. V was pared by 3 bases and J by 3 bases, with 8 bases between. The CDR3 protein is CASSLVRDTEAFF. The CDR3 DNA sequence: TGTGCCAGCAGCTTGGTCCGGGACACTGAAGCTTTCTTT.

This clone was counted a few times. The rearrangement uses TRBV7-2 and TRBJ1-4, with a weak D call TRBD1 (6 bases). Trimming left V 5 bases short and J 0 bases short, with 10 bases between. The CDR3 contains 15 residues. Germline V gene data show CDR1 as SGHTA and CDR2 as FQGNSA. The DNA of the CDR3 is TGTGCCAGCAGCACCCGACAGGCAACTAATGAAAAACTGTTTTTT. Residues: CASSTRQATNEKLFF.

The V gene is TRBV19, the J gene TRBJ2-7; D gene ambiguous. The CDR3 consists of 14 residues. Trimming left V 4 bases short and J 0 bases short, with 10 bases between. From germline, CDR1 is LNHDA and CDR2 SQIVND (reference sequence). The CDR3 DNA sequence: TGTGCCAGTAGTAGTAACACACGCTCCTACGAGCAGTACTTC. Translation gives CASSSNTRSYEQYF. The whole variable domain, filled in from reference TRBV19 and TRBJ2-7, reads DGGITQSPKYLFRKEGQNVTLSCEQNLNHDAMYWYRQDPGQGLRLIYYSQIVNDFQKGDIAEGYSVSREKKESFPLTVTSAQKNPTAFYLCASSSNTRSYEQYFGPGTRLTVT.

V and J are TRBV29-1 and TRBJ1-1; D is unresolved. Trimming took off 4 bases at V and 4 bases at J, with 10 bases between the two ends. This CDR3 comprises 12 residues. Germline-derived CDR1 and CDR2 are SQVTM and ANQGSEA. The CDR3: CSVGTGITEAFF. In nucleotides, the CDR3 is TGCAGCGTTGGGACGGGGATCACTGAAGCTTTCTTT. Full variable domain (rest looked up from reference TRBV29-1 and TRBJ1-1): SAVISQKPSRDICQRGTSLTIQCQVDSQVTMMFWYRQQPGQSLTLIATANQGSEATYESGFVIDKFPISRPNLTFSTLTVSNMSPEDSSIYLCSVGTGITEAFFGQGTRLTVV.

This clone was picked up many times. V usage is TRBV4-1 and J usage is TRBJ2-1; 8 nucleotides match TRBD2. Trimming at V came to 4 bases and at J to 2 bases, leaving 7 bases not matched to a gene. Looked up from germline, CDR1 is MGHRA and CDR2 is YSYEKL. There are 16 residues in the CDR3. CDR3 DNA sequence: TGCGCCAGCAGCCCAAGTACTAGCGGCGCCTACAATGAGCAGTTCTTC. Its translation: CASSPSTSGAYNEQFF.

This clone was found a few times. This sequence joins TRBV7-3 and TRBJ1-2; no clear D. This CDR3 is 13 amino acids long. The germline V gene has CDR1 SGHTA and CDR2 FQGTGA. Between the trimmed V and J ends, which lost 3 bases and 4 bases, there was a span of 9 bases. The CDR3 region has the DNA TGTGCCAGCAGCTTTGGTACAGCCTATGGCTACACCTTC. Its translation is CASSFGTAYGYTF.

This clone was picked up a small number of times. The genes are TRBV5-4 and TRBJ2-6; TRBD1 matches 9 bases. From germline, CDR1 is SGHNT and CDR2 YYREEE (reference sequence). This CDR3 contains 16 residues. The junction had 6 bases not matched to a gene; V was cut back by 4 bases and J by 4 bases. The CDR3 nucleotides are TGTGCCAGCAGCGAGGGACAGGGTGCCGGGGCCAACGTCCTGACTTTC. It encodes CASSEGQGAGANVLTF.

This clone has more than one count but fewer than ten. The chain employs TRBV23-1 and TRBJ2-1; 8 positions agree with TRBD2. TRBV23-1 is an ORF for which the function is uncertain. Unmatched junction bases numbered 17, after V lost 4 bases and J lost 0 bases. This CDR3 comprises 20 residues. The CDR3 nucleotides are TGCGCCAGCAGTCCCACGGGGGGAGCGGGGGTCTTTACCTCCTACAATGAGCAGTTCTTC. Its translation is CASSPTGGAGVFTSYNEQFF.

This clone has only a few counts. V is TRBV5-1 and J is TRBJ1-1; 7 bases agree with TRBD1. V shed 7 bases and J 4 bases; nucleotides not matched to a gene: 10. Germline V gene lookup returns CDR1 SGHRS and CDR2 YFSETQ. This CDR3 spans 14 amino acids. In nucleotides, the CDR3 is TGCGCCAGCGAAACAGGGGAAGCAGGCACTGAAGCTTTCTTT. This sequence encodes CASETGEAGTEAFF.

The chain employs TRBV19 and TRBJ1-2; 9 bases line up with TRBD1. The CDR3 spans 15 residues. V lost 9 bases, J lost 3 bases, and 11 bases stayed unmatched. Germline V gives CDR1 LNHDA, CDR2 SQIVND (reference sequence). The CDR3 bases are TGTGCCAGCCGACTACCGGGACAGGGTGACTATGGCTACACCTTC. This sequence encodes CASRLPGQGDYGYTF.

The chain uses TRBV5-1 and TRBJ2-2; TRBD2 agrees at 9 bases. J was trimmed by 2 bases and V by 6 bases; bases with no gene match: 8. From germline, CDR1 is SGHRS and CDR2 YFSETQ. The CDR3 totals 16 residues. The CDR3 is CASTEASGVNTGELFF. CDR3 bases: TGCGCCAGCACAGAGGCTAGCGGGGTAAACACCGGGGAGCTGTTTTTT.

The rearrangement uses TRBV4-1 and TRBJ2-2; perhaps TRBD2 as D (6 bases). This CDR3 contains 15 residues. Trimming stripped 6 bases from V and 1 base from J, with 12 bases between. Per the germline V gene, CDR1 is MGHRA and CDR2 is YSYEKL. The CDR3 region has the DNA TGCGCCAGCAGACCCGGGCGGGGGAACACCGGGGAGCTGTTTTTT. Its protein is CASRPGRGNTGELFF.

The chain links TRBV7-9 to TRBJ1-1; maybe TRBD1 (6 bases). The germline CDR1 and CDR2 sequences are SEHNR and FQNEAQ (reference sequence). The CDR3 totals 14 residues. V lost 1 base and J 1 base, leaving 7 bases between the germline ends. The CDR3 here is CASSLGQANTEAFF. For the CDR3, the DNA is TGTGCCAGCAGCTTAGGACAGGCGAACACTGAAGCTTTCTTT.

This rearrangement joins TRBV5-1 to TRBJ2-5, with D possibly being TRBD2 (6 bases). The CDR3 totals 15 residues. With 5 bases removed from V and 0 bases from J, the gap between germline ends came to 14 bases. Germline V gives CDR1 SGHRS, CDR2 YFSETQ. CDR3 residues: CASSFGGANQETQYF. Written as DNA, the CDR3 is TGCGCCAGCAGTTTCGGCGGGGCGAACCAAGAGACCCAGTACTTC. The variable domain in full, with the rest retrieved from reference TRBV5-1 and TRBJ2-5, is KAGVTQTPRYLIKTRGQQVTLSCSPISGHRSVSWYQQTPGQGLQFLFEYFSETQRNKGNFPGRFSGRQFSNSRSEMNVSTLELGDSALYLCASSFGGANQETQYFGPGTRLLVL.

This clone showed up just a few times. V usage is TRBV7-9 and J usage is TRBJ1-5; D is unresolved. The CDR3 consists of 14 residues. Germline V CDR1 and CDR2: SEHNR, FQNEAQ (reference sequence). Between the trimmed V and J ends, which lost 4 bases and 3 bases, there was a span of 10 bases. This CDR3 reads CASSSSQTNQPQHF. CDR3 in DNA: TGTGCCAGCAGCTCTAGTCAGACCAATCAGCCCCAGCATTTT.

The chain recombines TRBV30 with TRBJ2-7; possibly TRBD1 for D (5 bases). This CDR3 region has 16 residues. From germline, CDR1 is GTSNPN and CDR2 SVGIG (reference sequence). The V and J ends lost 6 bases and 2 bases respectively, with 23 bases between them. This CDR3 reads CACPPVGQGSTYEQYF. CDR3 bases: TGTGCCTGTCCCCCAGTGGGCCAGGGCTCAACCTACGAGCAGTACTTC.

Many counts were recorded for this clone. The chain combines TRBV2 with TRBJ2-5, with 7 positions matching TRBD1. V trimming: 7 bases; J trimming: 12 bases; junction bases outside the gene matches: 14. Germline lookup yields CDR1 SNHLY and CDR2 FYNNEI. This CDR3 is built from 13 residues. Here the CDR3 reads CASMAGTDGSEYF. The CDR3 nucleotides are TGTGCCAGCATGGCCGGGACAGACGGAAGCGAGTACTTC.

This clone was counted between two and nine times. The chain has TRBV10-1 and TRBJ2-2; D gene uncertain. This CDR3 has 14 residues. V was trimmed by 3 bases and J by 1 base, leaving 6 bases between them. Germline V gene sequence: CDR1 WNHNN, CDR2 SYGVQD (reference sequence). This CDR3 reads CASSDTGNTGELFF. CDR3 DNA: TGCGCCAGCAGTGATACCGGGAACACCGGGGAGCTGTTTTTT.

V usage is TRBV19 and J usage is TRBJ2-6; TRBD1 aligns across 7 bases. Germline V gives CDR1 LNHDA, CDR2 SQIVND (reference sequence). The junction had 8 bases not matched to a gene; V was cut back by 7 bases and J by 2 bases. The CDR3 consists of 16 residues. CDR3 residues: CASNQQGITGANVLTF. The CDR3 nucleotides read TGTGCCAGTAATCAACAGGGGATTACTGGGGCCAACGTCCTGACTTTC. Using reference TRBV19 and TRBJ2-6 for the parts outside the CDR3, the full variable domain is DGGITQSPKYLFRKEGQNVTLSCEQNLNHDAMYWYRQDPGQGLRLIYYSQIVNDFQKGDIAEGYSVSREKKESFPLTVTSAQKNPTAFYLCASNQQGITGANVLTFGAGSRLTVL.

This clone was counted only a few times. This chain connects TRBV5-1 to TRBJ2-5; D gene ambiguous. This CDR3 has 13 amino acids. Trimming stripped 0 bases from V and 7 bases from J, with 10 bases between. Per germline, CDR1 SGHRS and CDR2 YFSETQ. CDR3 nucleotides: TGCGCCAGCAGCTTGGATACCTCAGGGACCCAGTACTTC. This translates into CASSLDTSGTQYF.

The V gene is TRBV19, the J gene TRBJ2-7, with 9 bases lining up with TRBD1. This CDR3 has 15 residues. J lost 1 base, V lost 7 bases, and 8 bases had no gene match. The V gene's germline CDR1 is LNHDA and CDR2 SQIVND (reference sequence). The CDR3 here is CASTRQGVGSYEQYF. CDR3 nucleotide sequence: TGTGCCAGTACTAGACAGGGGGTTGGTTCCTACGAGCAGTACTTC.